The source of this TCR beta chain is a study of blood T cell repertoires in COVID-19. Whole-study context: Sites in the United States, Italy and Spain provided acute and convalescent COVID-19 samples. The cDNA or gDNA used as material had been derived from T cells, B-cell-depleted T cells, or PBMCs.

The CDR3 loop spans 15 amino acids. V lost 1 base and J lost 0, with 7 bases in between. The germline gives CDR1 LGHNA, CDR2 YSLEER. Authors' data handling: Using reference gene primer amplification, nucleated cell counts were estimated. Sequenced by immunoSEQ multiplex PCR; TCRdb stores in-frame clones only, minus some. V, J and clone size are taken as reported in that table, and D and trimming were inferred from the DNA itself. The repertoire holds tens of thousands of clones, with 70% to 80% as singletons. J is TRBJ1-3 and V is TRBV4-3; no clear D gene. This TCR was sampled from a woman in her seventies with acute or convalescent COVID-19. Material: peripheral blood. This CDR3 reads CASSQGLNSGNTIYF. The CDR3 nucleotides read TGCGCCAGCAGCCAAGGGCTGAACTCTGGAAACACCATATATTTT.